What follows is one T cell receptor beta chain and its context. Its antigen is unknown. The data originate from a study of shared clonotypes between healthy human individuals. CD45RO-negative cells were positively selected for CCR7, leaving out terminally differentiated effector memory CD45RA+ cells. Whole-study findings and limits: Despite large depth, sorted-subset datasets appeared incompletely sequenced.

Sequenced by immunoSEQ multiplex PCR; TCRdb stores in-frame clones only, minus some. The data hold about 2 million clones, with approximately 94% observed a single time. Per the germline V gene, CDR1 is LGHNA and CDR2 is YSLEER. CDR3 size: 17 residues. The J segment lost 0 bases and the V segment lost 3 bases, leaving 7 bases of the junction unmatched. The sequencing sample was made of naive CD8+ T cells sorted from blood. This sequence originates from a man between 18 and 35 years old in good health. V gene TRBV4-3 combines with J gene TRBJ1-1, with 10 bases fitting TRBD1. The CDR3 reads CASSHRPGQGLNTEAFF. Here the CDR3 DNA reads TGCGCCAGCAGCCACAGACCGGGACAGGGGTTGAACACTGAAGCTTTCTTT.